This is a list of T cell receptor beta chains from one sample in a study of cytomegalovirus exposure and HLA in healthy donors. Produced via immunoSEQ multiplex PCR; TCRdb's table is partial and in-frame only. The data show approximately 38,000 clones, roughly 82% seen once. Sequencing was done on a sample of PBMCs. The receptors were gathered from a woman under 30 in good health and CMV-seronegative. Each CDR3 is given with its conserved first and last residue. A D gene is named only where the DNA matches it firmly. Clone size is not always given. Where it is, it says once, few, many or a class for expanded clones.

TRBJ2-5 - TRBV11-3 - TGTGCCAGCAGCTTAGGCGGGTTCGGAGAGACCCAGTACTTC CASSLGGFGETQYF
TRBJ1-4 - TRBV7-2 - TGTGCCAGCAGCTTTGGACAGCCTAATGAAAAACTGTTTTTT CASSFGQPNEKLFF
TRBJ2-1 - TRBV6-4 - TGTGCCAGCAGCCGGGAGAGCTCCTACAATGAGCAGTTCTTC CASSRESSYNEQFF
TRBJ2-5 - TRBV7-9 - TGTGCCAGCAGCGTTACCGACCGGGGTTCCTGGGAGACCCAGTACTTC CASSVTDRGSWETQYF
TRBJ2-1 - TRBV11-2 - TGTGCCAGCACCCCGGATGGAGGTCTTTGGTTCCGAAAGCAGTTCTTC CASTPDGGLWFRKQFF
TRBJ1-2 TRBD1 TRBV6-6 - TGTGCCAGCAGTTACGTTACTACAGGGGTAGGCTACCCCTTC CASSYVTTGVGYPF
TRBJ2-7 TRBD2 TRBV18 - TGTGCCAGCTCACCACCGGGACTAGCGGGAGCCGGCGAGCAGTACTTC CASSPPGLAGAGEQYF
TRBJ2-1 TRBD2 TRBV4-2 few TGTGCCAGCAGCCAAGAAGGGACTAGCGGCCACAATGAGCAGTTCTTC CASSQEGTSGHNEQFF
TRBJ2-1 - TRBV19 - TGTGCCAGTAGTTGGACAGAAAGCTCCTACAATGAGCAGTTCTTC CASSWTESSYNEQFF
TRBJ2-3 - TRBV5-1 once TGCGCCAGCAGCCCGACCGAAGACCTAGCGCCCACCTCGGTTGCAGATACGCAGTATTTT CASSPTEDLAPTSVADTQYF
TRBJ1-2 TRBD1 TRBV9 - TGTGCCAGCAGCTCTTGGTTCGGGACAGGGTTGACTGGCTATGGCTACACCTTC CASSSWFGTGLTGYGYTF
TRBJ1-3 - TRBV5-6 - TGTGCCAGCAGCCGAGAACAGTTCAGCTCTGGAAACACCATATATTTT CASSREQFSSGNTIYF
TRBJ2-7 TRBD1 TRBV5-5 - TGTGCCAGCAGCTTGGGCTCCGGGACAGGCGTCTACGAGCAGTACTTC CASSLGSGTGVYEQYF
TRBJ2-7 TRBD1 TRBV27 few TGTGCCAGCAGTATCCAGACAGGGATGCACGAGCAGTACTTC CASSIQTGMHEQYF
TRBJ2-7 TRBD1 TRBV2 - TGTGTCAGCAGTGGGACAGGAGTAGGAGGGGAGCAGTACTTC CVSSGTGVGGEQYF
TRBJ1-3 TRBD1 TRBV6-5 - TGTGCCAGTAAACCCAGGGGGGAAGGAAACACCATATATTTT CASKPRGEGNTIYF
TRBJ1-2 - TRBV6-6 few TGTGCCACCGAGCTAGGACAGAATAACTATGGCTACACCTTC CATELGQNNYGYTF
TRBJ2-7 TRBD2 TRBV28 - TGTGCCAGCAGCCGTAGCGGGAGGCTATACGAGCAGTACTTC CASSRSGRLYEQYF
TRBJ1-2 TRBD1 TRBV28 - TGTGCCAGCAACGTACAGGGGGCCGGTCGTGGCTACACCTTC CASNVQGAGRGYTF
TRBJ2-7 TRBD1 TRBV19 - TGTGCCAGTAGTCGGTGGACAGGGGCCGAAAACGAGCAGTACTTC CASSRWTGAENEQYF
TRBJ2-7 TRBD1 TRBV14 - TGTGCCAGCAGCCCGGGGGACAGGGACTACGAGCAGTACTTC CASSPGDRDYEQYF
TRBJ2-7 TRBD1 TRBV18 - TGTGCCAGCTCACGCTCCCCGACAGGGGGCTACGAGCAGTACTTC CASSRSPTGGYEQYF
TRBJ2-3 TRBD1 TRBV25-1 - TGTGCCAGCAGGTCCGGGACAGGGGACCCAGATACGCAGTATTTT CASRSGTGDPDTQYF
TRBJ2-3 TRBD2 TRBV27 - TGTGCCAGCACCGTAGGGACTAGCGGACTAGATACGCAGTATTTT CASTVGTSGLDTQYF
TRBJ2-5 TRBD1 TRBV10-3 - TGTGCCATCAGGCCCGGGACAGGGGGCTCGGAGACCCAGTACTTC CAIRPGTGGSETQYF
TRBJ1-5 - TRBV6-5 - TGTGCCAGCAGTTATTCCGGGAGCAATCAGCCCCAGCATTTT CASSYSGSNQPQHF
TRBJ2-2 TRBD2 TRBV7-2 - TGTGCCAGCAGCTCTCGACTAGCGGGAGTCGGGGGGGAGCTGTTTTTT CASSSRLAGVGGELFF
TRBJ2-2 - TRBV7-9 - TGTGCCAGCAGCGAAAGCCAGGTGAACACCGGGGAGCTGTTTTTT CASSESQVNTGELFF
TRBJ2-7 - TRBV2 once TGTGCCAGCAGTGGTCGGCTAGCATTCTACGAGCAGTACTTC CASSGRLAFYEQYF
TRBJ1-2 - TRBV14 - TGTGCCAGCAGCCCCCGTGGGAGGTCCTATGGCTACACCTTC CASSPRGRSYGYTF
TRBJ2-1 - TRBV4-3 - TGCGCCAGCAGCCAAGATCGGGGACTCGGGGTCGGCAATGAGCAGTTCTTC CASSQDRGLGVGNEQFF
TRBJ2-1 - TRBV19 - TGTGCCAGTAGTGACCCTAGCGTCTACAATGAGCAGTTCTTC CASSDPSVYNEQFF
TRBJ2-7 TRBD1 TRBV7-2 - TGTGCCAGCAGCTTAGTGACCGGGACAGGGGCGGAGCAGTACTTC CASSLVTGTGAEQYF
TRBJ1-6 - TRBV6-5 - TGTGCCAGCACAAGGGAGAGCTCCTATAATTCACCCCTCCACTTT CASTRESSYNSPLHF
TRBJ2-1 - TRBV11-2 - TGTGCCAGCAGCTTTGGAGCCAATGAGCAGTTCTTC CASSFGANEQFF
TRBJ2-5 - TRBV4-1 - TGCGCCAGCAATGGAGGGAGTACTGAGACCCAGTACTTC CASNGGSTETQYF
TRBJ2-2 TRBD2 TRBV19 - TGTGCCAGTAGTGACGGGGCGGGGGGGACGAACACCGGGGAGCTGTTTTTT CASSDGAGGTNTGELFF
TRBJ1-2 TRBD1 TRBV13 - TGTGCCAGCAGCCGGACAGGGGGTTTCTATGGCTACACCTTC CASSRTGGFYGYTF
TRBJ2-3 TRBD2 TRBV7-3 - TGTGCCAGCAGCTTCTCAGCGGGAGGGCCTAGGACAGATACGCAGTATTTT CASSFSAGGPRTDTQYF
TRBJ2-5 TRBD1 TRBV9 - TGTGCCAGCAGCGGCCTCGGGACAGGGGGGGAAGAGCAGTACTTC CASSGLGTGGEEQYF
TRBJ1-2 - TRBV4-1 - TGCGCCAGCAGCCAAGTAATTCAGGATAATAGCGGCTACCCCTTC CASSQVIQDNSGYPF
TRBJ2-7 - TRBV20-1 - TGCAGTGCTCAACAGGGAAACGAGCAGTACTTC CSAQQGNEQYF
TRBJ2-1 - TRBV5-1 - TGCGCCAGCAGCTTGCGGGTCATCTCCTACAATGAGCAGTTCTTC CASSLRVISYNEQFF
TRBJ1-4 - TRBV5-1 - TGCGCCAGCAGTCGGGTGACTAATGAAAAACTGTTTTTT CASSRVTNEKLFF
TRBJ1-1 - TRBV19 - TGTGCCAGTAGTATAGATCGCTGGGACTTTGCCCTCGCTTTCTTT CASSIDRWDFALAFF
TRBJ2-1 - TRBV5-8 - TGTGCCACCACGGGACAAATAAGCTCCTACAATGAGCAGTTCTTC CATTGQISSYNEQFF
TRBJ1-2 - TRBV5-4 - TGTGCCAGCAGCTTTCAGGGGACTAACTATGGCTACCCCTTC CASSFQGTNYGYPF